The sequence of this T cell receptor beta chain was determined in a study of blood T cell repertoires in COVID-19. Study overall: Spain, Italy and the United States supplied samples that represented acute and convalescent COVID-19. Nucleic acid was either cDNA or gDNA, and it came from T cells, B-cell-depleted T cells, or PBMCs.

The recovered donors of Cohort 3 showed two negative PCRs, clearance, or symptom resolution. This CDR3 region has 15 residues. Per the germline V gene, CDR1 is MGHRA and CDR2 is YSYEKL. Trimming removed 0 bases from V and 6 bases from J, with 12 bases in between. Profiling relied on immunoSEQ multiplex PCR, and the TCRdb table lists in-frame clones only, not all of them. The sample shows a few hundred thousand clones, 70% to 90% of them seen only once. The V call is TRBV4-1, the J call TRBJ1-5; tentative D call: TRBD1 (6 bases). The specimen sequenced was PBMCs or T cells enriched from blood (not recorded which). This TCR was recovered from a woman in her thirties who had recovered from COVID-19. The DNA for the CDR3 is TGCGCCAGCAGCCAAGATGGGGGGGGGCGTCAGCCCCAGCATTTT. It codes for CASSQDGGGRQPQHF.